The T cell receptor (beta chain) described here comes from a study of Graves' ophthalmopathy and Graves' hyperthyroidism. RNA transcripts provided the template for amplifying TCR beta CDR3 regions. After a first-round RT-PCR with HTBI primers, a second-round multiplex PCR was run. TCRdb re-called the multiplex PCR reads through MiXCR, storing one row per CDR3 protein. The sample holds a few hundred thousand distinct CDR3 sequences, approximately 20% seen once. This clonotype was observed many times. This sequence originates from a woman aged 18-35 years with Graves' ophthalmopathy. The sample consisted of peripheral blood.

This CDR3 is CASSQARQGRFSPLHF. The DNA of the CDR3 is TGCGCCAGCAGCCAAGCTAGACAGGGGCGTTTTTCACCCCTCCACTTT. The chain employs TRBV4-1 and TRBJ1-6; 8 bases line up with TRBD1. Per the germline V gene, CDR1 is MGHRA and CDR2 is YSYEKL. The CDR3 covers 16 residues. Germline trimming cut 1 base from V and 9 bases from J; bases unmatched to any gene: 8.